This TCR beta chain appears in the sequencing data of a study of blood T cell repertoires in COVID-19. CDR1 KGHDR and CDR2 SFDVKD come from the germline V gene. CDR3 size: 16 residues. The ends lost 3 bases at V and 5 bases at J; junction bases unmatched: 8. Profiled with immunoSEQ multiplex PCR; TCRdb holds only in-frame clones, not every one. The profile covers 80,000 to 100,000 clones, with about four fifths appearing a single time and around a quarter taken by the ten largest. This clone was observed once. Sequencing used peripheral blood. The genes are TRBV24-1 and TRBJ2-3; 9 bases are a match to TRBD2. The TCR originated in a man between 65 and 85 years old with acute or convalescent COVID-19. CDR3 residues: CATSDPRLAVGDTQYF. The CDR3 DNA is TGTGCCACCAGTGATCCCCGACTAGCGGTGGGAGATACGCAGTATTTT.